The rows below give T cell receptor beta chains drawn from one sample of a study of CD8 T cells in Susac syndrome. TCRdb used MiXCR to reprocess the immunoSEQ multiplex PCR reads, holding one entry per CDR3 protein. The data hold some 110,000 distinct CDR3 sequences, with approximately 94% observed a single time. The sample was CD8+ T cells from PBMCs. These receptors were obtained from a human donor with Susac syndrome. The CDR3 runs from the conserved cysteine through the conserved F or W. The order of the fields is J gene, D gene, V gene, clone size, CDR3 protein, CDR3 DNA. A D gene is named only where the DNA matches it firmly. Size tells how often a clone was seen (once, few, many) or the class of an expanded clone, and some rows leave it out.

TRBJ2-7,NA,TRBV9,NA,CASSVDQGGHREQYF,TGTGCCAGCAGCGTAGATCAGGGGGGACATCGGGAGCAGTACTTC
TRBJ2-5,NA,TRBV2,NA,CASSEEVAETQYF,TGTGCCAGCAGTGAAGAGGTAGCGGAGACCCAGTACTTC
TRBJ1-3,NA,TRBV2,NA,CASSDGTDGNTIYF,TGTGCCAGCAGCGACGGGACTGACGGAAACACCATATATTTT
TRBJ2-1,TRBD2,TRBV20-1,NA,CSGSSGALYNEQFF,TGCAGTGGCAGTAGCGGGGCCCTATACAATGAGCAGTTCTTC
TRBJ2-4,TRBD2,TRBV29-1,NA,CSVATSGDQYF,TGCAGCGTGGCGACTAGCGGGGATCAGTACTTC
TRBJ2-1,NA,TRBV12-5,NA,CASGPTDVPYNEQFF,TGTGCTAGTGGTCCAACCGACGTACCCTACAATGAGCAGTTCTTC
TRBJ1-2,TRBD1,TRBV7-9,NA,CASTGTAYGYTF,TGTGCCAGCACCGGGACAGCCTATGGCTACACCTTC
TRBJ2-1,TRBD2,TRBV14,NA,CASSQNPSGGTNEQFF,TGTGCCAGCAGCCAAAATCCTAGCGGGGGTACGAATGAGCAGTTCTTC
TRBJ2-2,TRBD2,TRBV6-5,NA,CASSSLIGLAGTGELFF,TGTGCCAGCAGTTCCTTAATAGGACTAGCGGGCACCGGGGAGCTGTTTTTT
TRBJ2-7,NA,TRBV20-1,NA,CSARDLTGPNYEQYF,TGCAGTGCTAGAGATTTGACTGGACCGAACTACGAGCAGTACTTC
TRBJ1-1,NA,TRBV2,NA,CASSDANTEAFF,TGTGCCAGCAGTGATGCGAACACTGAAGCTTTCTTT
TRBJ1-2,NA,TRBV20-1,NA,CSARDQREGDYGYTF,TGCAGTGCTAGAGATCAGCGCGAAGGGGACTATGGCTACACCTTC
TRBJ2-1,NA,TRBV6-2/TRBV6-3,NA,CASSGLGNEQFF,TGTGCCAGCAGCGGCCTTGGGAATGAGCAGTTCTTC
TRBJ2-1,NA,TRBV20-1,NA,CSARDDGDEQFF,TGCAGTGCTAGAGATGACGGGGATGAGCAGTTCTTC
TRBJ1-5,NA,TRBV6-2/TRBV6-3,NA,CASSRTDYSNQPQHF,TGTGCCAGCAGTAGGACAGATTATAGCAATCAGCCCCAGCATTTT
TRBJ2-1,NA,TRBV4-2,NA,CASSLLRRGADDEQFF,TGTGCCAGCAGCCTCCTTCGAAGGGGGGCGGACGATGAGCAGTTCTTC
TRBJ2-1,NA,TRBV7-9,NA,CASSWDRGYNEQFF,TGTGCCAGCAGCTGGGATCGGGGTTACAATGAGCAGTTCTTC
TRBJ2-2,TRBD1,TRBV7-9,NA,CASSSDRVGELFF,TGTGCCAGCAGCTCGGACAGGGTTGGGGAGCTGTTTTTT
TRBJ1-5,NA,TRBV19,NA,CASIWKTGANQPQHF,TGTGCCAGTATCTGGAAGACAGGCGCCAATCAGCCCCAGCATTTT
TRBJ2-1,TRBD1,TRBV12-3/TRBV12-4,NA,CASSPGQVYNEQFF,TGTGCCAGCAGTCCCGGACAGGTTTACAATGAGCAGTTCTTC
TRBJ2-1,NA,TRBV4-3,NA,CASSQDETFDEQFF,TGCGCCAGCAGCCAAGACGAAACCTTCGATGAGCAGTTCTTC
TRBJ2-3,TRBD1,TRBV7-3,NA,CASSSGQGQTDTQYF,TGTGCCAGCAGCTCCGGACAGGGACAGACAGATACGCAGTATTTT
TRBJ2-5,TRBD2,TRBV9,NA,CASSVEGGGIQETQYF,TGTGCCAGCAGCGTAGAGGGCGGGGGGATCCAAGAGACCCAGTACTTC
TRBJ1-5,NA,TRBV18,few,CASSGGNQPQHF,TGTGCCAGCTCCGGAGGCAATCAGCCCCAGCATTTT
TRBJ2-3,NA,TRBV6-2/TRBV6-3,once,CASSRQQTTDTQYF,TGTGCCAGCAGCCGCCAACAGACGACAGATACGCAGTATTTT
TRBJ2-3,NA,TRBV20-1,NA,CSARILALGTDTQYF,TGCAGTGCTAGAATCCTAGCGCTGGGCACAGATACGCAGTATTTT
TRBJ1-6,NA,TRBV15,NA,CATSRDRGINSPLHF,TGTGCCACCAGCAGAGATCGAGGGATCAATTCACCCCTCCACTTT
TRBJ2-6,NA,TRBV5-4,once,CASSLPGNSGANVLTF,TGTGCCAGCAGCTTGCCGGGAAACTCTGGGGCCAACGTCCTGACTTTC
TRBJ2-3,TRBD2,TRBV12-3/TRBV12-4,NA,CASSFGAGSSTDTQYF,TGTGCCAGCAGTTTTGGAGCGGGGAGTAGCACAGATACGCAGTATTTT
TRBJ1-3,NA,TRBV12-3/TRBV12-4,NA,CASSFAGNTIYF,TGTGCCAGCAGTTTCGCCGGAAACACCATATATTTT
TRBJ1-2,NA,TRBV2,NA,CACAQGSYGYTF,TGTGCCTGTGCACAGGGAAGCTATGGCTACACCTTC
TRBJ2-3,TRBD2,TRBV7-2,NA,CASSPWGSGGREADTQYF,TGTGCCAGCAGCCCCTGGGGTAGCGGGGGCCGTGAGGCAGATACGCAGTATTTT
TRBJ2-3,NA,TRBV11-2,once,CASTLPGGTDTQYF,TGTGCCAGCACCCTCCCGGGGGGCACAGATACGCAGTATTTT
TRBJ2-7,NA,TRBV27,NA,CASSIRGAGYEQYF,TGTGCCAGCAGTATCAGGGGGGCCGGTTACGAGCAGTACTTC
TRBJ1-2,NA,TRBV12-3/TRBV12-4,NA,CASRTDGDPNAYGYTF,TGTGCCAGCAGGACCGACGGAGACCCAAACGCCTATGGCTACACCTTC
TRBJ2-5,NA,TRBV12-3/TRBV12-4,NA,CASSPQGWQETQYF,TGTGCCAGCAGTCCCCAGGGGTGGCAAGAGACCCAGTACTTC
TRBJ2-1,NA,TRBV9,once,CASSVRGGQGAFDEQFF,TGTGCCAGCAGCGTAAGGGGGGGCCAGGGGGCGTTCGATGAGCAGTTCTTC
TRBJ2-7,TRBD2,TRBV5-1,NA,CASSSEASGGYEQYF,TGCGCCAGCAGCTCGGAAGCCAGCGGGGGTTACGAGCAGTACTTC
TRBJ2-7,NA,TRBV3-1,NA,CASSQEMQSYEQYF,TGTGCCAGCAGCCAAGAGATGCAATCGTACGAGCAGTACTTC
TRBJ2-7,NA,TRBV12-3/TRBV12-4,NA,CASSSTNSYEQYF,TGTGCCAGCAGTTCTACCAACTCCTACGAGCAGTACTTC
TRBJ2-5,TRBD2,TRBV9,NA,CASSDTVGLAGGRRTQYF,TGTGCCAGCAGCGACACGGTGGGACTAGCGGGGGGAAGGAGGACCCAGTACTTC
TRBJ1-6,NA,TRBV6-6,NA,CASSYWRISPLHF,TGTGCCAGCAGTTACTGGAGGATCTCACCCCTCCACTTT
TRBJ2-3,NA,TRBV13,NA,CASSLVRVPDTQYF,TGTGCCAGCAGCTTAGTGAGGGTTCCAGATACGCAGTATTTT
TRBJ2-7,TRBD2,TRBV6-1,NA,CASSQGQSGGPYEQYF,TGTGCCAGCAGCCAAGGCCAGAGCGGGGGGCCCTACGAGCAGTACTTC
TRBJ1-1,NA,TRBV7-9,NA,CASSSNNEAFF,TGTGCCAGCAGCTCGAACAATGAAGCTTTCTTT
TRBJ2-2,TRBD1,TRBV4-1,NA,CASSQEGQGAMNTGELFF,TGCGCCAGCAGCCAAGAGGGGCAGGGGGCGATGAACACCGGGGAGCTGTTTTTT
TRBJ2-7,NA,TRBV4-1,NA,CASSPLPGFGDEQYF,TGCGCCAGCAGCCCCCTTCCTGGGTTCGGCGACGAGCAGTACTTC
TRBJ2-1,TRBD1,TRBV7-9,NA,CASSPTGGDSYNEQFF,TGTGCCAGCAGCCCTACAGGGGGCGACTCCTACAATGAGCAGTTCTTC
TRBJ2-3,TRBD2,TRBV20-1,NA,CSARDFRLAGGAGTDTQYF,TGCAGTGCTAGAGATTTTCGGCTAGCGGGGGGAGCTGGCACAGATACGCAGTATTTT
TRBJ1-2,NA,TRBV6-5,NA,CASSFGNPANYGYTF,TGTGCCAGCAGTTTCGGGAACCCCGCTAACTATGGCTACACCTTC
TRBJ2-1,TRBD1,TRBV20-1,NA,CSASSLGQGIWEQFF,TGCAGTGCTAGTTCTCTGGGACAGGGCATCTGGGAGCAGTTCTTC
TRBJ2-3,NA,TRBV24-1,NA,CATSDDTDTQYF,TGTGCCACCAGTGATGACACAGATACGCAGTATTTT
TRBJ1-2,NA,TRBV6-1,once,CASSEALEGFIYGYTF,TGTGCCAGCAGTGAAGCGCTGGAGGGGTTCATCTACGGCTACACCTTC